The next 12 T cell receptor beta chains were all read from a single sample in a study of cytomegalovirus exposure and HLA in healthy donors. PCR amplification relied on 60 Vbeta primers (plus 13 Jbeta primers). The assay was immunoSEQ multiplex PCR, and TCRdb's table has in-frame clones only and misses some. The sample holds about 140,000 clones, 60% to 80% seen once. The sequenced sample was PBMCs. The receptors were sampled from a man between 18 and 35 years old in good health and CMV-seronegative.

The chain joins TRBV19 to TRBJ2-1; TRBD2 aligns across 12 bases. In germline, CDR1 is LNHDA, CDR2 SQIVND (reference sequence). Trimming took 5 bases from V and 0 from J; bases not matched to a gene: 2. The CDR3 is 16 amino acids. CDR3 loop: CASSLAGGFSYNEQFF. CDR3 bases: TGTGCCAGTAGTCTAGCGGGGGGGTTCTCCTACAATGAGCAGTTCTTC.

The chain uses TRBV5-6 and TRBJ1-2; 8 bases line up with TRBD1. The CDR3 totals 15 residues. With 4 bases clipped from V and 2 bases from J, the junction kept 7 bases outside the gene matches. The germline gives CDR1 SGHDT, CDR2 YYEEEE. This CDR3 reads CASSPDWDRNYGYTF. The CDR3 DNA reads TGTGCCAGCAGCCCGGATTGGGACAGGAACTATGGCTACACCTTC.

The chain joins TRBV10-3 to TRBJ1-1; 11 nucleotides agree with TRBD1. The CDR3 is made up of 15 amino acids. Germline V gene data show CDR1 as ENHRY and CDR2 as SYGVKD. The J segment lost 3 bases and the V segment lost 11 bases, leaving 11 bases of the junction unmatched. CDR3 residues: CASRRDRGIDTEAFF. The DNA for the CDR3 is TGTGCCTCCAGGAGGGACAGGGGGATAGACACTGAAGCTTTCTTT.

This chain joins TRBV4-2 and TRBJ1-3; weak D call: TRBD1 (6 bases). Between the trimmed V and J ends, which lost 0 bases and 3 bases, there was a span of 15 bases. Germline values: CDR1 LGHNA, CDR2 YNFKEQ. CDR3 size: 17 residues. The CDR3 loop is CASSQDPQGRDGNTIYF. The CDR3 DNA reads as TGTGCCAGCAGCCAAGATCCACAGGGACGTGATGGAAACACCATATATTTT.

This clone appeared a few times. The chain employs TRBV7-2 and TRBJ1-2, with 7 bases aligning to TRBD1. The CDR3 loop spans 16 amino acids. Germline-derived CDR1 and CDR2 are SGHTA and FQGNSA. J gave up 1 base and V 4 bases, and 9 bases lay outside the gene matches. Written as DNA, the CDR3 is TGTGCCAGCAGCTCCGCCACGGGACAGAATAACTATGGCTACACCTTC. Amino acids: CASSSATGQNNYGYTF.

CDR3 amino acids: CAWSVSGAQYF. CDR3 coding DNA: TGTGCCTGGAGTGTCTCCGGGGCCCAGTACTTC. The chain combines TRBV30 with TRBJ2-5, with D possibly matching TRBD2 (5 bases). The CDR3 contains 11 residues. Trimming cost V 0 bases and J 9 bases, with 8 bases left between them. Germline CDR1 GTSNPN, CDR2 SVGIG (reference sequence).

This clone has a single count. This rearrangement joins TRBV2 to TRBJ1-2; D is possibly TRBD1 (5 bases). V dropped 6 bases and J dropped 6 bases, with 23 bases sitting between them. This CDR3 comprises 16 residues. Germline V gene sequence: CDR1 SNHLY, CDR2 FYNNEI. CDR3 residues: CASRLPGWGDEDGYTF. The CDR3 nucleotides read TGTGCCAGCAGGCTACCGGGGTGGGGGGATGAGGATGGCTACACCTTC.

The gene calls are TRBV2 and TRBJ2-1; 9 bases line up with TRBD1. This CDR3 has 16 residues. V shed 9 bases and J 6 bases; nucleotides not matched to a gene: 15. CDR1 is SNHLY, CDR2 FYNNEI, per germline. CDR3 bases: TGTGCCAGTGGACAGGGGCGACGGGGGTGGGGCAATGAGCAGTTCTTC. It encodes CASGQGRRGWGNEQFF. Looking up the rest from reference TRBV2 and TRBJ2-1 gives the full variable domain: EPEVTQTPSHQVTQMGQEVILRCVPISNHLYFYWYRQILGQKVEFLVSFYNNEISEKSEIFDDQFSVERPDGSNFTLKIRSTKLEDSAMYFCASGQGRRGWGNEQFFGPGTRLTVL.

This chain connects TRBV6-5 to TRBJ1-4; 9 nucleotides align to TRBD1. J gave up 8 bases and V 5 bases, and 9 bases lay outside the gene matches. Germline CDR1 and CDR2: MNHEY and SVGAGI. The CDR3 length is 15 residues. The CDR3 DNA reads as TGTGCCAGCAGTCCAAGGGGACAGGGAAGGGAAAAACTGTTTTTT. It translates to CASSPRGQGREKLFF.

The genes are TRBV7-8 and TRBJ1-5; unclear D gene. CDR3 length equals 13 residues. The ends were cut back, 5 bases at V and 5 bases at J, with 10 bases in the middle. Looked up from germline, CDR1 is SGHVS and CDR2 is FQNEAQ. The CDR3 nucleotides are TGTGCCAGCAGCGAAGCGGGGTATCAGCCCCAGCATTTT. It specifies CASSEAGYQPQHF.

The rearrangement uses TRBV21-1 and TRBJ2-7; the D call of TRBD1 is as the table states it, not checked on the DNA. TRBV21-1 is an annotated pseudogene. The CDR3 is made up of 14 amino acids. In nucleotides, the CDR3 is TGTGCCAGCCAGGGACACTTAGGCAACTACGAGCAGTACTTC. Its translation is CASQGHLGNYEQYF.

The chain has TRBV7-6 and TRBJ2-2; D call uncertain. Germline values: CDR1 SGHVS, CDR2 FNYEAQ. This CDR3 has 15 amino acids. Trimming took 3 bases from V and 0 from J, leaving 8 bases between them. In DNA, the CDR3 is TGTGCCAGCAGCTTGGTCAGATCGAACACCGGGGAGCTGTTTTTT. Protein product: CASSLVRSNTGELFF.